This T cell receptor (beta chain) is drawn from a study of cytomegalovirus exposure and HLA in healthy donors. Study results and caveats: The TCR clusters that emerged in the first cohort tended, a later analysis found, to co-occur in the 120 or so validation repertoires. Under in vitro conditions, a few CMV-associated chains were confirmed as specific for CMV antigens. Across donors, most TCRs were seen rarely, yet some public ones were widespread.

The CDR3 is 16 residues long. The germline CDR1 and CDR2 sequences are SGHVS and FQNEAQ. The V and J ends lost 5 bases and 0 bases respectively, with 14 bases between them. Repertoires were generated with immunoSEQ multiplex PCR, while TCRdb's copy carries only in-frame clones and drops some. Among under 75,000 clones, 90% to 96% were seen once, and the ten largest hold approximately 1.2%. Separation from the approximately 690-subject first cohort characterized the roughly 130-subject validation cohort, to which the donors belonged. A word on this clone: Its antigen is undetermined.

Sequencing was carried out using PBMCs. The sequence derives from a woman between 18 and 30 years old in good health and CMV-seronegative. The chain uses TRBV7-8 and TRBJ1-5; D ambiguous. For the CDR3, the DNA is TGTGCCAGCAGCCCTGGCCCTCTCCGTAGCAATCAGCCCCAGCATTTT. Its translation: CASSPGPLRSNQPQHF. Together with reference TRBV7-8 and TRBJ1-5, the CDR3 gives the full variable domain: GAGVSQSPRYKVAKRGQDVALRCDPISGHVSLFWYQQALGQGPEFLTYFQNEAQLDKSGLPSDRFFAERPEGSVSTLKIQRTQQEDSAVYLCASSPGPLRSNQPQHFGDGTRLSIL.